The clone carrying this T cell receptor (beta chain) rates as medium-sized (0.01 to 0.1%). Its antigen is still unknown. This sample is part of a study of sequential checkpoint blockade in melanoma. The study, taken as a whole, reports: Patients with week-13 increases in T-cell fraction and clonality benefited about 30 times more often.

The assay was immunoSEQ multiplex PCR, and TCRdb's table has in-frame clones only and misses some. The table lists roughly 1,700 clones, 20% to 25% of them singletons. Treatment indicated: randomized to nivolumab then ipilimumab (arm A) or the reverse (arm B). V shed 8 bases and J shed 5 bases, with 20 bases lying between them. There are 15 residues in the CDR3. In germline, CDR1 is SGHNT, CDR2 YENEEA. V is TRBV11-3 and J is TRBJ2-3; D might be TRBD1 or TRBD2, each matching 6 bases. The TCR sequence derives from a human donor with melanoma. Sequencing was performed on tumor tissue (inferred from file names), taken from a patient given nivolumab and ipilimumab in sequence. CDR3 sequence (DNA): TGTGCCAGCTGCTCGGTATTTGGGGGGCAAGATACGCAGTATTTT. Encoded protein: CASCSVFGGQDTQYF.